These 8 T cell receptor beta chains came from one sample sequenced in a study of graft-versus-host responses after intestinal transplantation. For these receptors, no antigen is known. Here immunoSEQ multiplex PCR was the method, and the copy in TCRdb shows in-frame clones only, minus some. This table holds approximately 100,000 clones, approximately 84% found once. The specimen was unstimulated CD4+ T cells sorted from spleen or lymph node cells, collected before intestinal transplant. These receptors were collected from a human donor who received an intestinal transplant.

The J gene is TRBJ1-2, the V gene TRBV5-1, with 8 positions matching TRBD1. The germline V gene encodes CDR1 SGHRS and CDR2 YFSETQ. The CDR3 length is 12 residues. J lost 7 bases, V lost 4 bases, and 3 bases had no gene match. This CDR3 reads CASSMDRAGYTF. The DNA of the CDR3 is TGCGCCAGCAGCATGGACAGGGCTGGCTACACCTTC.

The chain carries TRBV21-1 and TRBJ2-2; the table's D call TRBD2 went unverified against the DNA. TRBV21-1 is assigned pseudogene status. CDR3 length: 18 residues. CDR3 nucleotides: TGTGCCAGCAGCACGCGGCCCGGGACTAGCGGTCACACCGGGGAGCTGTTTTTT. This codes for CASSTRPGTSGHTGELFF.

The genes are TRBV9 and TRBJ2-3; 7 bases are a match to TRBD2. The V gene's germline CDR1 is SGDLS and CDR2 YYNGEE. This CDR3 contains 13 residues. J lost 5 bases, V lost 3 bases, and 3 bases had no gene match. The CDR3 DNA follows: TGTGCCAGCAGCGGGAGCGGGAAAGATACGCAGTATTTT. Amino acid sequence: CASSGSGKDTQYF.

The J gene is TRBJ2-5, the V gene TRBV6-6; a possible D gene is TRBD2 (5 bases). The germline V gene encodes CDR1 MNHNY and CDR2 SVGAGI (reference sequence). Trimming cost V 5 bases and J 11 bases, with 15 bases left between them. The CDR3 is 12 amino acids. The CDR3 DNA is TGTGCCAGCAGTCCGCGTCTTGGGGAGCAGTACTTC. Protein sequence: CASSPRLGEQYF.

V usage is TRBV5-4 and J usage is TRBJ2-5; 13 bases are shared with TRBD2. The CDR3 spans 17 residues. Trimming at V came to 4 bases and at J to 1 base, leaving 7 bases not matched to a gene. The germline gives CDR1 SGHNT, CDR2 YYREEE (reference sequence). The CDR3, as DNA: TGTGCCAGCAGCCCGGGGACTAGCGGGGCAACCCAAGAGACCCAGTACTTC. It codes for CASSPGTSGATQETQYF. The complete variable domain, with remaining parts taken from reference TRBV5-4 and TRBJ2-5, reads ETGVTQSPTHLIKTRGQQVTLRCSSQSGHNTVSWYQQALGQGPQFIFQYYREEENGRGNFPPRFSGLQFPNYSSELNVNALELDDSALYLCASSPGTSGATQETQYFGPGTRLLVL.

The chain combines TRBV5-1 with TRBJ2-5; D gene unclear. Trimming pared 0 bases from V and 2 bases from J, leaving 8 bases between. This CDR3 contains 14 residues. Germline V gene lookup returns CDR1 SGHRS and CDR2 YFSETQ. CDR3 nucleotide sequence: TGCGCCAGCAGCTTGGGGCGGCTTCAAGAGACCCAGTACTTC. Its protein is CASSLGRLQETQYF.

The chain is built from TRBV29-1 and TRBJ2-7, with 8 bases that match TRBD2. CDR1 is SQVTM and CDR2 is ANQGSEA in the germline V gene. The trim removed 2 bases at V and 0 bases at J, leaving 12 bases unmatched. The CDR3 has 17 residues. The CDR3 DNA reads TGCAGCGTTGAATCGGGGCTAGCGGGCACCCTCTCCTACGAGCAGTACTTC. Protein sequence: CSVESGLAGTLSYEQYF.

The chain employs TRBV6-5 and TRBJ2-5, with unresolved D. The CDR3 is 12 amino acids. V was clipped by 4 bases and J by 2 bases, with 5 bases between them. Germline lookup yields CDR1 MNHEY and CDR2 SVGAGI. CDR3 in DNA: TGTGCCAGCAGTTGGCAGCAAGAGACCCAGTACTTC. Translated, it gives CASSWQQETQYF.